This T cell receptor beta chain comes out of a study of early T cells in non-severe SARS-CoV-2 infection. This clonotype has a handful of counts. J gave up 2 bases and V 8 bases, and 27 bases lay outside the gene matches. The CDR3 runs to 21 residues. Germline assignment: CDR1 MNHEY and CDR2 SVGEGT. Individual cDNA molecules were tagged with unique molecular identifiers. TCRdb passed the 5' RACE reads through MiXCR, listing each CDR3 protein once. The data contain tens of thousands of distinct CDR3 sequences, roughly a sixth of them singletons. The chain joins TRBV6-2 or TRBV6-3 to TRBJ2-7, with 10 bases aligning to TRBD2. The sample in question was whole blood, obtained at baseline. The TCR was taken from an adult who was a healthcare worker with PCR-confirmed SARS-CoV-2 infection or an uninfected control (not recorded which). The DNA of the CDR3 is TGTGCCAGCTGCTGGACAGAGAACTACTCCGGGACTAGCGCGCAAGCCTACGAGCAGTACTTC. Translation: CASCWTENYSGTSAQAYEQYF.